This T cell receptor (beta chain) comes out of a study of Ad26.COV2.S vaccination and SARS-CoV-2 variants. Study-wide context: Administration of Ad26.COV2.S was intramuscular, either once or twice 56 days apart. Whole-study results and caveats: Total T cell responses were possibly underestimated by TCR breadth and depth analyses.

Treatment described: some 20 received Ad26.COV2.S at low or high dose, single or two shots; roughly five received placebo; per-sample allocation not given. Vaccine and placebo recipients were sampled on day 63 after the first injection. Clones were read by immunoSEQ multiplex PCR, and TCRdb kept only the in-frame ones, dropping some. The data show around 500,000 clones, 89% seen once. Worth noting for this clone: Its specificity is not known.

V lost 2 bases to trimming and J lost 0 bases, with 14 bases between them. Germline V gives CDR1 MNHNS, CDR2 SASEGT. The CDR3 has 17 amino acids. This receptor was identified in a person between 18 and 65 years old who received the Ad26.COV2.S COVID-19 vaccine or a placebo. V usage is TRBV6-1 and J usage is TRBJ1-5; D call uncertain. Specimen: peripheral blood, collected in a trial of Ad26.COV2.S vaccine versus placebo. For the CDR3, the DNA is TGTGCCAGCAGTGAACGGCGCAGAACCCATAGCAATCAGCCCCAGCATTTT. Its translation: CASSERRRTHSNQPQHF.